A selection of T cell receptor beta chains follows, all from one sample in a study of identical twins. TCRdb itself ran the 5' RACE reads through MiXCR, one entry per CDR3 protein. The table has 200,000 to 250,000 distinct CDR3 sequences, approximately 8% seen once. These data were likewise used in another study, on yellow fever vaccine responses in identical twins.

The sequencing input was CD8+ T cells sorted from blood. The origin of the receptors is a woman aged 18-35 years in good health. Both conserved end residues are part of each CDR3. The D gene is left open where the match is weak. Clone size appears in some rows only: once, few, many, or a class for an expanded clone.

len,j_gene,abundance,v_gene,d_gene,CDR3aa,CDR3nt
13,TRBJ2-4,many,TRBV12-3/TRBV12-4,NA,CASSLAWENIQYF,TGTGCCAGCAGTTTAGCTTGGGAAAACATTCAGTACTTC
12,TRBJ2-1,many,TRBV29-1,NA,CSVEDRADEQFF,TGCAGCGTTGAAGATCGGGCGGATGAGCAGTTCTTC
15,TRBJ1-4,NA,TRBV28,NA,CASSPRWGLSEKLFF,TGTGCCAGCAGTCCCCGGTGGGGTTTGAGTGAAAAACTGTTTTTT
14,TRBJ2-1,NA,TRBV28,TRBD2,CASSLTSGDNEQFF,TGTGCCAGCAGTTTGACTAGCGGCGACAATGAGCAGTTCTTC
17,TRBJ1-6,few,TRBV6-5,NA,CASSYGGLSSYNSPLHF,TGTGCCAGCAGTTATGGGGGGTTGAGCTCCTATAATTCACCCCTCCACTTT
15,TRBJ2-5,many,TRBV7-9,TRBD2,CAGSLAASGEETQYF,TGTGCCGGCAGCTTAGCGGCTAGCGGAGAAGAGACCCAGTACTTC
16,TRBJ2-3,many,TRBV2,NA,CASPLRDTPSTDTQYF,TGTGCCAGCCCTCTGCGGGACACCCCTAGCACAGATACGCAGTATTTT
15,TRBJ2-7,many,TRBV3-1,TRBD1,CASSQDSRGPFEQYF,TGTGCCAGCAGCCAAGATTCCAGGGGGCCTTTCGAGCAGTACTTC
15,TRBJ2-5,NA,TRBV20-1,TRBD2,CSARASGREQETQYF,TGCAGTGCTAGAGCTAGCGGGAGGGAACAAGAGACCCAGTACTTC
18,TRBJ2-3,NA,TRBV28,NA,CASSLGRGGLGAQDTQYF,TGTGCCAGCAGTTTAGGGCGGGGCGGCTTGGGAGCACAAGATACGCAGTATTTT